These 13 T cell receptor beta chains came from one sample sequenced in a study of blood T cell repertoires in COVID-19. TCRdb's table, derived via immunoSEQ multiplex PCR, lists solely in-frame clones and lacks some. Here the sample spans roughly 220,000 clones, around 82% being singletons. Input material: peripheral blood. These receptors originate from a woman aged 55-69 years with acute or convalescent COVID-19.

V usage is TRBV6-1 and J usage is TRBJ2-6; D is perhaps TRBD1 (6 bases). Germline CDR1 reads MNHNS; CDR2 reads SASEGT. V gave up 2 bases and J gave up 0 bases, with 14 bases separating them. The CDR3 is 18 residues long. The CDR3 loop reads CASSEFRGIPSGANVLTF. The CDR3 DNA is TGTGCCAGCAGTGAATTCAGGGGCATTCCCTCTGGGGCCAACGTCCTGACTTTC.

Remarks on this clone: Other DNA sequences within the sample encode an identical CDR3. The J gene is TRBJ1-4, the V gene TRBV9, with TRBD1 as a possible D gene (5 bases). CDR1 SGDLS and CDR2 YYNGEE come from the germline V gene. V gave up 0 bases and J gave up 7 bases, with 10 bases separating them. The CDR3 covers 14 residues. The CDR3 nucleotides are TGTGCCAGCAGCGTAGGTGTGGGGGGTGAAAAACTGTTTTTT. It encodes CASSVGVGGEKLFF. Using reference TRBV9 and TRBJ1-4 for the parts outside the CDR3, the full variable domain is DSGVTQTPKHLITATGQRVTLRCSPRSGDLSVYWYQQSLDQGLQFLIQYYNGEERAKGNILERFSAQQFPDLHSELNLSSLELGDSALYFCASSVGVGGEKLFFGSGTQLSVL.

The V and J genes are TRBV19 and TRBJ1-5; no clear D. CDR1 LNHDA and CDR2 SQIVND come from the germline V gene (reference sequence). CDR3 size: 15 residues. Trimming took off 3 bases at V and 0 bases at J, with 9 bases between the two ends. CDR3 nucleotides: TGTGCCAGTAGTATCTCCAGACATAGCAATCAGCCCCAGCATTTT. Amino acids: CASSISRHSNQPQHF. Using reference TRBV19 and TRBJ1-5 for the parts outside the CDR3, the full variable domain is DGGITQSPKYLFRKEGQNVTLSCEQNLNHDAMYWYRQDPGQGLRLIYYSQIVNDFQKGDIAEGYSVSREKKESFPLTVTSAQKNPTAFYLCASSISRHSNQPQHFGDGTRLSIL.

This clone was picked up one time. The rearrangement links TRBV10-2 to TRBJ2-7, with TRBD1 matching over 10 bases. This CDR3 has 16 amino acids. Germline V gives CDR1 WSHSY, CDR2 SAAADI. The trim removed 6 bases at V and 6 bases at J, leaving 14 bases unmatched. Here the CDR3 reads CASSEHDGTGVGEQYF. CDR3 coding DNA: TGCGCCAGCAGCGAACATGACGGGACAGGGGTGGGCGAGCAGTACTTC.

The chain joins TRBV7-2 to TRBJ1-2, with TRBD1 identical over 8 bases. CDR3 size: 15 residues. The trim removed 2 bases at V and 2 bases at J, leaving 4 bases unmatched. CDR1 is SGHTA, CDR2 FQGNSA, per germline. CDR3 sequence reads: CASSLQGAGNYGYTF. The CDR3 nucleotides are TGTGCCAGCAGCTTACAGGGGGCAGGAAACTATGGCTACACCTTC.

The rearrangement links TRBV11-2 to TRBJ1-1; the match to TRBD1 covers 10 bases. CDR3 length: 15 residues. V dropped 5 bases and J dropped 4; count of bases not matched to a gene: 7. Germline V CDR1 and CDR2: SGHAT, FQNNGV. Written as DNA, the CDR3 is TGTGCCAGCAGCCCCTGGACAGGGGGAGGCACTGAAGCTTTCTTT. Translated: CASSPWTGGGTEAFF.

V is TRBV7-8 and J is TRBJ2-1; perhaps TRBD2 as D (6 bases). V lost 5 bases, J lost 0 bases, and 17 bases lay in between. CDR3 size: 17 residues. The germline CDR1 and CDR2 sequences are SGHVS and FQNEAQ. CDR3 coding DNA: TGTGCCAGCAGCCCCAGGGATCGGGGGAGCTCCTACAATGAGCAGTTCTTC. Translated, it gives CASSPRDRGSSYNEQFF.

The CDR3 spells CASSRSGVGEKLFF. CDR3 in DNA: TGTGCCAGCAGTCGCTCAGGGGTAGGCGAAAAACTGTTTTTT. The rearrangement joins TRBV6-6 to TRBJ1-4; possible D gene TRBD1, 6 bases. Trimming took off 5 bases at V and 8 bases at J, with 15 bases between the two ends. Germline lookup yields CDR1 MNHNY and CDR2 SVGAGI (reference sequence). This CDR3 region has 14 residues.

The V gene is TRBV5-1, the J gene TRBJ2-1, with D perhaps TRBD1 (6 bases). The CDR3 extends over 16 amino acids. Germline CDR1 is SGHRS and CDR2 is YFSETQ. Trimming stripped 0 bases from V and 4 bases from J, with 14 bases between. CDR3 DNA: TGCGCCAGCAGCTTGGTGGGCAACAGGGAATACAATGAGCAGTTCTTC. Residues: CASSLVGNREYNEQFF.

The chain employs TRBV5-1 and TRBJ2-5; TRBD2 aligns across 9 bases. This CDR3 comprises 15 residues. With 0 bases clipped from V and 5 bases from J, the junction kept 5 bases outside the gene matches. Germline loops: CDR1 SGHRS, CDR2 YFSETQ. The CDR3 sequence is CASSLGGGAMETQYF. The DNA of the CDR3 is TGCGCCAGCAGCTTGGGCGGGGGGGCGATGGAGACCCAGTACTTC. The full variable domain, with the rest looked up from reference TRBV5-1 and TRBJ2-5, is KAGVTQTPRYLIKTRGQQVTLSCSPISGHRSVSWYQQTPGQGLQFLFEYFSETQRNKGNFPGRFSGRQFSNSRSEMNVSTLELGDSALYLCASSLGGGAMETQYFGPGTRLLVL.

The V and J genes are TRBV7-8 and TRBJ1-1; TRBD1 agrees at 9 bases. V trimming: 5 bases; J trimming: 0 bases; junction bases outside the gene matches: 13. The CDR3 spans 18 residues. The germline gives CDR1 SGHVS, CDR2 FQNEAQ. CDR3 in DNA: TGTGCCAGCAGCCTCTACGGGACAGGGAAGGGGATGAACACTGAAGCTTTCTTT. Amino acid sequence: CASSLYGTGKGMNTEAFF.

The genes are TRBV29-1 and TRBJ1-5; D may be TRBD1 (5 bases). This CDR3 spans 15 amino acids. The germline V gene has CDR1 SQVTM and CDR2 ANQGSEA. Trimming shortened V by 6 bases and J by 7 bases, and 22 bases separated the two germline ends. CDR3 sequence (DNA): TGCAGCGTCGCCCCCGACAGTGGGAGGAGGCAGCCCCAGCATTTT. Residues: CSVAPDSGRRQPQHF.

This chain uses TRBV6-2 or TRBV6-3 with TRBJ1-5; weak D call: TRBD1 (5 bases). The V gene's germline CDR1 is MNHEY and CDR2 SVGEGT. The CDR3 has 16 residues. Trimming cost V 2 bases and J 0 bases, with 11 bases left between them. CDR3: CASSYGHLNSNQPQHF. CDR3 sequence (DNA): TGTGCCAGCAGTTACGGACACCTCAATAGCAATCAGCCCCAGCATTTT.